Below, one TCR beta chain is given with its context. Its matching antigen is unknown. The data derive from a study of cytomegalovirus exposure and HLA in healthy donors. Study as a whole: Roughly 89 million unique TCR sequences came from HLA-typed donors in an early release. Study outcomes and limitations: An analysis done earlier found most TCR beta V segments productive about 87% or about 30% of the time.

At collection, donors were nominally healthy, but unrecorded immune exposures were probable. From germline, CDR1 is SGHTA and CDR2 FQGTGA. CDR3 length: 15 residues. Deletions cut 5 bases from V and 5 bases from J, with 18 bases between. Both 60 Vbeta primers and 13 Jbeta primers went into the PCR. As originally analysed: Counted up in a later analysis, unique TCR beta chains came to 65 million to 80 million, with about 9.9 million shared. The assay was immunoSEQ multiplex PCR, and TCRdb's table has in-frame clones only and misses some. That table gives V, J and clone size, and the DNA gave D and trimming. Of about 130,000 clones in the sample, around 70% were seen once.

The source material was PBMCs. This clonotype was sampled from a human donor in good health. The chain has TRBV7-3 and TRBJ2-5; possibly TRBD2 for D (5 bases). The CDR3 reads CASSRTSNPAETQYF. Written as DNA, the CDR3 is TGTGCCAGCAGCCGCACTAGTAACCCGGCGGAGACCCAGTACTTC.